Listed here are 29 T cell receptor beta chains from one sample, sequenced in a study of T cell responses to AZD1222 COVID-19 vaccine. TCRdb keeps only in-frame clones here, not all; method: immunoSEQ multiplex PCR. The data show 120,000 or so clones, with 94% seen just once and 2.5% to 3% held by the top ten. Material: peripheral blood, obtained 28 days after the second AZD1222 dose. The receptors were gathered from an adult who received the AZD1222 COVID-19 vaccine.

The chain has TRBV13 and TRBJ1-1; no clear D. The CDR3 length is 11 residues. Trimming removed 5 bases at V and 6 bases at J, with 7 bases between. CDR1 and CDR2 (germline): PRHDT, FYEKMQ (reference sequence). The CDR3 reads CASSREPEAFF. The DNA for the CDR3 is TGTGCCAGCAGCCGGGAGCCTGAAGCTTTCTTT.

J is TRBJ1-1 and V is TRBV3-1 (or the pseudogene TRBV3-2); D gene ambiguous. This CDR3 is 14 amino acids long. The germline V gene encodes CDR1 LGHDT and CDR2 YNNKEL (reference sequence). V was shortened by 4 bases and J by 4 bases, with 13 bases between the two germline ends. CDR3 residues: CASSPQARGTEAFF. For the CDR3, the DNA is TGTGCCAGCAGCCCCCAGGCGAGAGGCACTGAAGCTTTCTTT.

This rearrangement joins TRBV28 to TRBJ1-1; D remains unclear. The V gene lost 4 bases and the J gene lost 2 bases, with 17 bases spanning the gap. This CDR3 comprises 16 residues. The germline V gene has CDR1 MDHEN and CDR2 SYDVKM. In DNA, the CDR3 is TGTGCCAGCAGTTCGTCCCGTGGCGACCATAACACTGAAGCTTTCTTT. Its translation: CASSSSRGDHNTEAFF.

In DNA form, the CDR3 reads TGTGCCAGCAGCTTTGGACAGGCCGTCGGGTATGGCTACACCTTC. Protein product: CASSFGQAVGYGYTF. The V and J genes are TRBV5-6 and TRBJ1-2, with 7 bases lining up with TRBD1. CDR3 length: 15 amino acids. Germline assignment: CDR1 SGHDT and CDR2 YYEEEE. Losses at the gene ends were 2 bases for V and 5 bases for J; bases not matched to a gene: 9. Full variable domain (remainder filled in from reference TRBV5-6 and TRBJ1-2): DAGVTQSPTHLIKTRGQQVTLRCSPKSGHDTVSWYQQALGQGPQFIFQYYEEEERQRGNFPDRFSGHQFPNYSSELNVNALLLGDSALYLCASSFGQAVGYGYTFGSGTRLTVV.

V gene TRBV19 combines with J gene TRBJ1-1; D ambiguous. CDR1 is LNHDA, CDR2 SQIVND, per germline (reference sequence). CDR3 length: 14 residues. Trimming took 3 bases from V and 3 from J, leaving 11 bases between them. The CDR3 loop reads CASSMGNGHTEAFF. The CDR3, as DNA: TGTGCCAGTAGTATGGGTAATGGTCACACTGAAGCTTTCTTT. The whole variable domain, filled in from reference TRBV19 and TRBJ1-1, reads DGGITQSPKYLFRKEGQNVTLSCEQNLNHDAMYWYRQDPGQGLRLIYYSQIVNDFQKGDIAEGYSVSREKKESFPLTVTSAQKNPTAFYLCASSMGNGHTEAFFGQGTRLTVV.

This clone was seen more than once but under ten times. V and J are TRBV4-1 and TRBJ2-1; D remains unclear. The germline V gene encodes CDR1 MGHRA and CDR2 YSYEKL. The CDR3 sequence is 15 residues long. The germline V and J ends were trimmed by 4 bases and 15 bases, with 25 bases remaining between them. CDR3 nucleotide sequence: TGCGCCAGCAGCCCCATCAACCCCCGCCCGGCGGCTTGGTTCTTC. Amino acids: CASSPINPRPAAWFF.

This chain joins TRBV27 and TRBJ2-7, with 8 bases that match TRBD1. V was clipped by 6 bases and J by 3 bases; unmatched bases: 4. CDR3 length: 13 amino acids. CDR1 MNHEY and CDR2 SMNVEV come from the germline V gene (reference sequence). CDR3 nucleotides: TGTGCCAGCAGCCCAGGGGGCGGCTACGAGCAGTACTTC. This gives the protein CASSPGGGYEQYF.

The V and J genes are TRBV11-2 and TRBJ2-7; D perhaps matches TRBD1 (6 bases). V lost 7 bases to trimming and J lost 5 bases, with 18 bases between them. The CDR3 length is 14 residues. The germline gives CDR1 SGHAT, CDR2 FQNNGV. The CDR3 DNA reads as TGTGCCAGCACCGACTCAAACAGGGTCGACGAGCAGTACTTC. It translates to CASTDSNRVDEQYF. Full variable domain (remainder filled in from reference TRBV11-2 and TRBJ2-7): EAGVAQSPRYKIIEKRQSVAFWCNPISGHATLYWYQQILGQGPKLLIQFQNNGVVDDSQLPKDRFSAERLKGVDSTLKIQPAKLEDSAVYLCASTDSNRVDEQYFGPGTRLTVT.

The chain carries TRBV5-1 and TRBJ1-1; no clear D. This CDR3 comprises 18 residues. Trimming took 0 bases from V and 9 from J, leaving 27 bases between them. Germline CDR1 reads SGHRS; CDR2 reads YFSETQ. The CDR3 nucleotides read TGCGCCAGCAGCTTGGATAGCCAGACCCATGACAACGCCCTCAAAGCTTTCTTT. Its protein is CASSLDSQTHDNALKAFF.

This rearrangement joins TRBV5-1 to TRBJ2-7; weak D call: TRBD1 (5 bases). V was trimmed by 1 base and J by 3 bases, leaving 11 bases between them. Germline loops: CDR1 SGHRS, CDR2 YFSETQ. The CDR3 runs 14 residues. The CDR3 reads CASSLIQGFYEQYF. CDR3 bases: TGCGCCAGCAGCTTGATCCAGGGATTCTACGAGCAGTACTTC. The entire variable domain, with the rest obtained from reference TRBV5-1 and TRBJ2-7, is as follows: KAGVTQTPRYLIKTRGQQVTLSCSPISGHRSVSWYQQTPGQGLQFLFEYFSETQRNKGNFPGRFSGRQFSNSRSEMNVSTLELGDSALYLCASSLIQGFYEQYFGPGTRLTVT.

V gene TRBV5-1 combines with J gene TRBJ2-2; TRBD1 agrees at 10 bases. The CDR3 contains 15 residues. In germline, CDR1 is SGHRS, CDR2 YFSETQ. V shed 7 bases, J shed 6 bases, and the junction held 9 bases outside the gene matches. DNA for the CDR3: TGCGCCAGCGGACAGGGGGTTGTTCGCTCCGGGGAGCTGTTTTTT. Translating gives CASGQGVVRSGELFF.

The gene calls are TRBV12-3 or TRBV12-4 and TRBJ1-1; D is uncertain. Trimming took 7 bases from V and 0 from J, leaving 9 bases between them. The CDR3 has 13 amino acids. The CDR3 DNA is TGTGCCAGCAACGAATTTATGAACACTGAAGCTTTCTTT. Amino acids: CASNEFMNTEAFF.

The chain is built from TRBV5-5 and TRBJ2-1; 10 bases align to TRBD1. V shed 2 bases and J 5 bases; nucleotides not matched to a gene: 4. The germline V gene has CDR1 SGHKS and CDR2 YYEKEE (reference sequence). This CDR3 has 15 residues. Here the CDR3 reads CASSFSGTGDNEQFF. CDR3 nucleotide sequence: TGTGCCAGCAGCTTTTCCGGGACAGGGGACAATGAGCAGTTCTTC.

V gene TRBV28 combines with J gene TRBJ2-7; the D gene is possibly TRBD1 (6 bases). Trimming stripped 6 bases from V and 7 bases from J, with 10 bases between. This CDR3 is built from 11 residues. The germline V gene has CDR1 MDHEN and CDR2 SYDVKM. Here the CDR3 DNA reads TGTGCCAGCAGGCTCAGGGGAGAGCAGTACTTC. It specifies CASRLRGEQYF.

The V and J genes are TRBV28 and TRBJ1-5; perhaps TRBD1 as D (5 bases). Per the germline V gene, CDR1 is MDHEN and CDR2 is SYDVKM. This CDR3 contains 15 residues. Trimming removed 3 bases from V and 5 bases from J, with 14 bases in between. CDR3 in amino acids: CASSFSGGSYQPQHF. The DNA for the CDR3 is TGTGCCAGCAGTTTTTCGGGGGGAAGTTATCAGCCCCAGCATTTT.

The chain couples TRBV6-5 to TRBJ2-1; D is ambiguous. Germline V lookup: CDR1 MNHEY, CDR2 SVGAGI. Trimming took 2 bases from V and 7 from J, leaving 6 bases between them. CDR3 length: 12 residues. CDR3 amino acids: CASSYGRNEQFF. CDR3 coding DNA: TGTGCCAGCAGTTACGGACGGAATGAGCAGTTCTTC.

The chain couples TRBV29-1 to TRBJ1-1; D may be TRBD1 (6 bases). V dropped 4 bases and J dropped 1 base, with 13 bases sitting between them. This CDR3 is built from 14 residues. CDR1 SQVTM and CDR2 ANQGSEA come from the germline V gene. The CDR3 is CSVVRGAANTEAFF. The DNA of the CDR3 is TGCAGCGTTGTGAGGGGGGCGGCGAACACTGAAGCTTTCTTT.

The CDR3 nucleotides are TGTGCCAGCAGTTACCAGGGACAGCCCTATGGCTACACCTTC. Its protein is CASSYQGQPYGYTF. The V gene is TRBV6-5, the J gene TRBJ1-2, with 7 bases fitting TRBD1. CDR3 length equals 14 residues. Trimming at V came to 2 bases and at J to 4 bases, leaving 4 bases not matched to a gene. CDR1 is MNHEY, CDR2 SVGAGI, per germline.

The chain couples TRBV29-1 to TRBJ2-7; D is possibly TRBD1 or TRBD2 (5 bases each). The CDR3 has 13 residues. Germline V gives CDR1 SQVTM, CDR2 ANQGSEA. V lost 4 bases to trimming and J lost 1 base, with 11 bases between them. Here the CDR3 DNA reads TGCAGCGTTGCGGGGCTAGAATCCTACGAGCAGTACTTC. Protein product: CSVAGLESYEQYF.

CDR3 DNA: TGTGCCAGCAGTTCACGGACAGGACCCTACGAGCAGTACTTC. Its protein is CASSSRTGPYEQYF. The chain combines TRBV6-5 with TRBJ2-7, with 7 bases aligning to TRBD1. The CDR3 totals 14 residues. CDR1 is MNHEY and CDR2 is SVGAGI in the germline V gene. V lost 4 bases, J lost 2 bases, and 5 bases stayed unmatched.

This clone was detected once. The rearrangement links TRBV19 to TRBJ1-5; possibly TRBD1 for D (5 bases). CDR3 length equals 15 residues. Germline V gene data show CDR1 as LNHDA and CDR2 as SQIVND (reference sequence). The V gene lost 7 bases and the J gene lost 6 bases, with 19 bases spanning the gap. The CDR3 loop is CASTPEPGSPQPQHF. The CDR3 coding sequence is TGTGCCAGTACCCCCGAGCCAGGGAGCCCTCAGCCCCAGCATTTT.

This rearrangement joins TRBV6-7 to TRBJ1-5; 7 bases align to TRBD1. TRBV6-7 falls under the ORF class, with uncertain function. This CDR3 has 20 amino acids. V dropped 2 bases and J dropped 1; count of bases not matched to a gene: 17. The CDR3 nucleotides read TGTGCCAGCAGTTACAGCCGATTCCTGACAGGGCGGGCGAGCAATCAGCCCCAGCATTTT. Its protein product is CASSYSRFLTGRASNQPQHF.

There are a few counts of this clone. This chain connects TRBV6-5 to TRBJ2-7; the D is unclear. The germline V gene encodes CDR1 MNHEY and CDR2 SVGAGI. CDR3 size: 15 residues. Trimming took off 0 bases at V and 3 bases at J, with 12 bases between the two ends. DNA for the CDR3: TGTGCCAGCAGTTACTCTCCCAGAAATTTCTACGAGCAGTACTTC. Translated, it gives CASSYSPRNFYEQYF.

The rearrangement links TRBV7-9 to TRBJ1-5; D is uncertain. V was pared by 3 bases and J by 5 bases, with 20 bases between. CDR1 and CDR2 from the germline V gene are SEHNR and FQNEAQ (reference sequence). The CDR3 runs to 17 residues. CDR3 nucleotides: TGTGCCAGCAGCTTTGACGGTCCCGACCTCCCCCATCAGCCCCAGCATTTT. Its protein is CASSFDGPDLPHQPQHF.

The V and J genes are TRBV7-2 and TRBJ1-5; perhaps TRBD1 as D (6 bases). Germline values: CDR1 SGHTA, CDR2 FQGNSA. V lost 2 bases, J lost 5 bases, and 13 bases lay in between. The CDR3 runs to 15 residues. The DNA of the CDR3 is TGTGCCAGCAGCTTATCCAGGGGCCCCCATCAGCCCCAGCATTTT. This gives the protein CASSLSRGPHQPQHF.

This clone was counted a single time. The chain is built from TRBV5-6 and TRBJ2-7; no firm D call. Per the germline V gene, CDR1 is SGHDT and CDR2 is YYEEEE. The CDR3 consists of 14 residues. V gave up 0 bases and J gave up 3 bases, with 10 bases separating them. The CDR3, as DNA: TGTGCCAGCAGCTTGGGCCTCTACAACTACGAGCAGTACTTC. It is translated as CASSLGLYNYEQYF.

The V gene is TRBV7-6, the J gene TRBJ1-1; D is undetermined. The V gene's germline CDR1 is SGHVS and CDR2 FNYEAQ. Trimming cost V 2 bases and J 1 base, with 11 bases left between them. The length of the CDR3 is 15 residues. The CDR3 nucleotides read TGTGCCAGCAGCTTAAGATCACTCCCGAACACTGAAGCTTTCTTT. It codes for CASSLRSLPNTEAFF.

The chain carries TRBV28 and TRBJ1-1; 9 bases agree with TRBD1. J lost 6 bases, V lost 1 base, and 9 bases had no gene match. The CDR3 spans 16 residues. Germline V CDR1 and CDR2: MDHEN, SYDVKM. CDR3 amino acids: CASSLFGTGTGSEAFF. The CDR3 DNA reads TGTGCCAGCAGTTTATTTGGGACAGGGACGGGGTCTGAAGCTTTCTTT. Combining the CDR3 with reference TRBV28 and TRBJ1-1 gives the whole variable domain DVKVTQSSRYLVKRTGEKVFLECVQDMDHENMFWYRQDPGLGLRLIYFSYDVKMKEKGDIPEGYSVSREKKERFSLILESASTNQTSMYLCASSLFGTGTGSEAFFGQGTRLTVV.

V gene TRBV11-2 combines with J gene TRBJ1-1; D gene ambiguous. CDR3 size: 14 residues. V gave up 7 bases and J gave up 1 base, with 13 bases separating them. CDR1 and CDR2 (germline): SGHAT, FQNNGV. CDR3 region: CASTIHTENTEAFF. CDR3 in DNA: TGTGCCAGCACCATTCACACGGAGAACACTGAAGCTTTCTTT.